The next 5 T cell receptor beta chains were all read from a single sample in a study of blood T cell repertoires in COVID-19. Measured with immunoSEQ multiplex PCR; TCRdb has only the in-frame clones, and not every one. This repertoire shows 160,000 or so clones, 87% found once; its top ten account for roughly 1.4%. The specimen sequenced was peripheral blood. These TCRs come from a woman in her 50s with acute or convalescent COVID-19.

The chain uses TRBV29-1 and TRBJ1-1; 7 nucleotides agree with TRBD1. CDR3 size: 14 residues. Looked up from germline, CDR1 is SQVTM and CDR2 is ANQGSEA. Trimming cost V 6 bases and J 1 base; bases outside gene matches: 8. CDR3 DNA sequence: TGCAGCGTCGGTAGGGGGCGCGGGAACACTGAAGCTTTCTTT. Translating it yields CSVGRGRGNTEAFF.

The genes are TRBV6-5 and TRBJ1-2; TRBD1 matches at 7 bases. This CDR3 is 14 amino acids long. Germline V CDR1 and CDR2: MNHEY, SVGAGI. Trimming cost V 6 bases and J 5 bases; bases outside gene matches: 9. The CDR3 coding sequence is TGTGCCAGCAGCCGAGACAGGGAATTGTATGGCTACACCTTC. Translating it yields CASSRDRELYGYTF.

The rearrangement links TRBV9 to TRBJ1-3; tentative D call: TRBD1 (6 bases). V lost 4 bases and J 4 bases, leaving 15 bases between the germline ends. The CDR3 is made up of 15 amino acids. Germline V gives CDR1 SGDLS, CDR2 YYNGEE. In nucleotides, the CDR3 is TGTGCCAGCAGCACCATAGGACAGAAAGGAAACACCATATATTTT. Translated: CASSTIGQKGNTIYF.

The chain is built from TRBV2 and TRBJ1-2; 8 positions match TRBD1. The CDR3 totals 15 residues. The trim removed 0 bases at V and 8 bases at J, leaving 8 bases unmatched. CDR1 and CDR2 (germline): SNHLY, FYNNEI. CDR3 loop: CASSEARGRGRGYTF. The CDR3 nucleotides read TGTGCCAGCAGTGAAGCGCGGGGCAGGGGGCGGGGCTACACCTTC.

The chain recombines TRBV25-1 with TRBJ2-7; tentatively, D is TRBD1 (6 bases). The V gene lost 6 bases and the J gene lost 1 base, with 16 bases spanning the gap. Per germline, CDR1 MGHDK and CDR2 SYGVNS. The CDR3 loop spans 15 amino acids. The CDR3 protein is CASSVRWGPSYEQYF. The CDR3 nucleotides read TGTGCCAGCAGCGTACGTTGGGGGCCGTCCTACGAGCAGTACTTC.